A single sample is the source of the 12 T cell receptor beta chains below, sequenced in a study of blood T cells in healthy people across ages. Primed by a sample-barcoded 5' primer and a J-beta primer mix, a second PCR proceeded for roughly 6 to 12 cycles. TCRdb fed the 5' RACE reads into MiXCR, producing one record per CDR3 protein. The table lists some 1.4 million distinct CDR3 sequences, 40% to 50% of them singletons. Source material: blood. The receptors here all came from a woman aged 18-30 years in good health.

In its sample, this clonotype was seen a few times. The chain links TRBV11-2 to TRBJ2-7; 11 bases fit TRBD2. V was clipped by 4 bases and J by 2 bases; unmatched bases: 7. The CDR3 loop spans 16 amino acids. CDR1 is SGHAT, CDR2 FQNNGV, per germline. CDR3 bases: TGTGCCAGCAGCTCTCGACTAGCGGGGTCGGCCTACGAGCAGTACTTC. Residues: CASSSRLAGSAYEQYF.

The CDR3 is CASSLDHTNEQFF. For the CDR3, the DNA is TGTGCCAGCAGCTTAGACCACACCAATGAGCAGTTCTTC. The chain has TRBV7-6 and TRBJ2-1; no clear D. CDR1 is SGHVS, CDR2 FNYEAQ, per germline. This CDR3 spans 13 amino acids. With 1 base removed from V and 6 bases from J, the gap between germline ends came to 7 bases.

This clonotype has only a few counts. The chain carries TRBV7-9 and TRBJ2-7; D remains ambiguous. CDR1 is SEHNR and CDR2 is FQNEAQ in the germline V gene (reference sequence). The germline V and J ends were trimmed by 1 base and 0 bases, with 10 bases remaining between them. This CDR3 has 15 amino acids. For the CDR3, the DNA is TGTGCCAGCAGCTTAGTAGGACCATTCTCCTACGAGCAGTACTTC. Its translation is CASSLVGPFSYEQYF.

The chain recombines TRBV6-1 with TRBJ1-4; no firm D call. Germline-derived CDR1 and CDR2 are MNHNS and SASEGT. The CDR3 is 12 residues long. Trimming pared 6 bases from V and 5 bases from J, leaving 7 bases between. CDR3: CASSRTNEKLFF. CDR3 coding DNA: TGTGCCAGCAGCCGGACGAATGAAAAACTGTTTTTT.

This clonotype was recorded a few times. This sequence joins TRBV28 and TRBJ2-7; the D is unclear. Germline CDR1 is MDHEN and CDR2 is SYDVKM. The CDR3 contains 13 residues. V lost 3 bases and J lost 3, with 9 bases in between. CDR3 sequence (DNA): TGTGCCAGCAGTTTGTCGTTCGGCTACGAGCAGTACTTC. Translated: CASSLSFGYEQYF.

This chain uses TRBV11-2 with TRBJ2-7, with D possibly matching TRBD1 (5 bases). The V end was cut by 0 bases, the J end by 9 bases, with 18 bases between. The CDR3 spans 15 residues. Germline values: CDR1 SGHAT, CDR2 FQNNGV. CDR3 loop: CASSLDPGHLSLQYF. CDR3 coding DNA: TGTGCCAGCAGCTTAGATCCAGGACACCTATCCCTGCAGTACTTC. The whole variable domain, remainder taken from reference TRBV11-2 and TRBJ2-7, is EAGVAQSPRYKIIEKRQSVAFWCNPISGHATLYWYQQILGQGPKLLIQFQNNGVVDDSQLPKDRFSAERLKGVDSTLKIQPAKLEDSAVYLCASSLDPGHLSLQYFGPGTRLTVT.

The chain has TRBV13 and TRBJ2-1; D may match TRBD1 or TRBD2 (6 bases each). CDR3 length: 17 residues. V shed 5 bases and J shed 0 bases, with 17 bases lying between them. Per the germline V gene, CDR1 is PRHDT and CDR2 is FYEKMQ (reference sequence). CDR3 bases: TGTGCCAGCAGCGGGGGGCCCCGCGAGGGCTCCTACAATGAGCAGTTCTTC. Protein product: CASSGGPREGSYNEQFF.

The chain links TRBV20-1 to TRBJ2-3; D possibly corresponds to TRBD2 (5 bases). Germline V gene sequence: CDR1 DFQATT, CDR2 SNEGSKA (reference sequence). The CDR3 contains 12 residues. V was shortened by 5 bases and J by 5 bases, with 11 bases between the two germline ends. In DNA form, the CDR3 reads TGCAGTGCTCCTACTAGTCTAGATACGCAGTATTTT. It translates to CSAPTSLDTQYF.

The rearrangement uses TRBV27 and TRBJ1-5; weak D call: TRBD1 (5 bases). The V gene's germline CDR1 is MNHEY and CDR2 SMNVEV (reference sequence). Trimming left V 5 bases short and J 14 bases short, with 16 bases between. The CDR3 is 12 amino acids. This CDR3 reads CASSLRDGGKHF. The CDR3 bases are TGTGCCAGCAGTCTCCGGGACGGCGGCAAGCATTTT.

The rearrangement uses TRBV4-2 and TRBJ2-7, with TRBD2 as a possible D gene (6 bases). Germline V gene sequence: CDR1 LGHNA, CDR2 YNFKEQ. Between the trimmed V and J ends, which lost 1 base and 3 bases, there was a span of 13 bases. The CDR3 is 15 amino acids. In DNA, the CDR3 is TGTGCCAGCAGCCAAGCCGCCGGGACTGGCTACGAGCAGTACTTC. Its protein product is CASSQAAGTGYEQYF.

The chain recombines TRBV10-3 with TRBJ1-5, with D uncertain. Germline CDR1 reads ENHRY; CDR2 reads SYGVKD. This CDR3 contains 15 residues. Trimming removed 0 bases from V and 7 bases from J, with 13 bases in between. The CDR3 reads CAISESRGLRQPQHF. The CDR3 bases are TGTGCCATCAGTGAGTCCCGGGGTTTGAGGCAGCCCCAGCATTTT.

The V gene is TRBV12-3 or TRBV12-4, the J gene TRBJ2-7; D is undetermined. The CDR3 has 16 residues. Trimming pared 4 bases from V and 3 bases from J, leaving 19 bases between. CDR3 loop: CASSSTPGPSGYEQYF. Here the CDR3 DNA reads TGTGCCAGCAGTTCGACCCCGGGTCCTTCGGGCTACGAGCAGTACTTC.